Detailed here is one TCR beta chain. The record originates from a study of blood T cell repertoires in COVID-19. Study-wide context: Samples taken during acute and convalescent COVID-19 were collected in the United States, Italy and Spain. In each case, the material was cDNA or gDNA derived from T cells, B-cell-depleted T cells, or PBMCs.

CDR3 length equals 14 residues. V dropped 5 bases and J dropped 12; count of bases not matched to a gene: 13. Germline V gene sequence: CDR1 SGHTA, CDR2 FQGNSA. In the study's own analysis: Counts of nucleated cells, estimated from reference gene primer amplification, were obtained. Here immunoSEQ multiplex PCR was the method, and the copy in TCRdb shows in-frame clones only, minus some. Clone size and the V and J calls come from that table; the DNA yielded D and trimming. The repertoire consists of tens of thousands of clones, with around 74% occurring once and the leading ten covering approximately 2.8%.

Material for sequencing was peripheral blood. The origin of this receptor is a human donor with acute or convalescent COVID-19. The donor label of this sample is uncertain. The V and J genes are TRBV7-2 and TRBJ2-1; TRBD2 aligns across 7 bases. CDR3 coding DNA: TGTGCCAGCAGCACTCGACTAGCCCCCGAGGGGCAGTTCTTC. It yields the protein CASSTRLAPEGQFF.